These 26 T cell receptor beta chains were all obtained from the same sample, sequenced in a study of control samples from healthy donors and cancer patients. Here immunoSEQ multiplex PCR was the method, and the copy in TCRdb shows in-frame clones only, minus some. The table includes 85,000 to 90,000 clones, about 83% detected once. Material: blood. These receptors originate from a woman aged 40 to 50 in good health.

The rearrangement uses TRBV19 and TRBJ2-3, with 8 bases fitting TRBD1. This CDR3 has 15 amino acids. The trim removed 8 bases at V and 5 bases at J, leaving 12 bases unmatched. Per germline, CDR1 LNHDA and CDR2 SQIVND (reference sequence). The CDR3 region has the DNA TGTGCCAGTGGGCGGCAGGGGGCTAGTTTAGATACGCAGTATTTT. This translates into CASGRQGASLDTQYF.

This chain uses TRBV4-3 with TRBJ2-7; D is tentatively TRBD1 or TRBD2 (6 bases each). This CDR3 region has 17 residues. V dropped 0 bases and J dropped 7 bases, with 22 bases sitting between them. Germline V gives CDR1 LGHNA, CDR2 YSLEER. The CDR3 protein is CASSQDPHRDFVGEQYF. In DNA, the CDR3 is TGCGCCAGCAGCCAAGATCCGCACAGGGACTTTGTTGGGGAGCAGTACTTC.

The J gene is TRBJ2-1, the V gene TRBV4-1, with D tentatively TRBD1 or TRBD2 (6 bases each). The CDR3 totals 16 residues. The germline V gene has CDR1 MGHRA and CDR2 YSYEKL. V lost 1 base to trimming and J lost 4 bases, with 14 bases between them. Here the CDR3 reads CASSQGGGLEYNEQFF. The CDR3 DNA sequence: TGCGCCAGCAGCCAAGGAGGGGGGCTTGAGTACAATGAGCAGTTCTTC.

The chain has TRBV5-1 and TRBJ1-2, with D possibly being TRBD1 (5 bases). The CDR3 is 14 amino acids. Per the germline V gene, CDR1 is SGHRS and CDR2 is YFSETQ. V was cut by 0 bases and J by 4 bases, with 10 bases left in between. The CDR3 nucleotides read TGCGCCAGCAGCTTGGGAGACAGCACCTATGGCTACACCTTC. This sequence encodes CASSLGDSTYGYTF.

V is TRBV9 and J is TRBJ2-1; 14 bases align to TRBD2. The germline V gene encodes CDR1 SGDLS and CDR2 YYNGEE. J lost 10 bases, V lost 0 bases, and 6 bases had no gene match. The CDR3 length is 16 residues. The CDR3 DNA follows: TGTGCCAGCAGCGTAGTTGGGACTAGCGGGGGACGGGAGCAGTTCTTC. The encoded protein is CASSVVGTSGGREQFF.

V usage is TRBV18 and J usage is TRBJ1-1; TRBD1 might be the D (5 bases). The V gene lost 6 bases and the J gene lost 6 bases, with 14 bases spanning the gap. There are 13 residues in the CDR3. Looked up from germline, CDR1 is KGHSH and CDR2 is LQKENI. DNA of the CDR3: TGTGCCAGCTCTGTCGCCGGGGGAGCTGAAGCTTTCTTT. Protein sequence: CASSVAGGAEAFF. Based on the CDR3 plus reference TRBV18 and TRBJ1-1, the full variable domain is NAGVMQNPRHLVRRRGQEARLRCSPMKGHSHVYWYRQLPEEGLKFMVYLQKENIIDESGMPKERFSAEFPKEGPSILRIQQVVRGDSAAYFCASSVAGGAEAFFGQGTRLTVV.

The chain joins TRBV6-1 to TRBJ2-7; 7 nucleotides agree with TRBD1. The CDR3 runs 15 residues. V lost 1 base to trimming and J lost 0 bases; unmatched junction nucleotides: 3. CDR1 and CDR2 (germline): MNHNS, SASEGT. The CDR3 bases are TGTGCCAGCAGTGAAGAGGGGGACAGCTCCTACGAGCAGTACTTC. Translation: CASSEEGDSSYEQYF.

The V gene is TRBV3-1 (or the pseudogene TRBV3-2), the J gene TRBJ1-2; 9 bases match TRBD1. The V segment lost 1 base and the J segment 7 bases; nucleotides outside the gene matches: 4. The CDR3 consists of 14 residues. From germline, CDR1 is LGHDT and CDR2 YNNKEL (reference sequence). This CDR3 reads CASSQGATGGGYTF. In DNA form, the CDR3 reads TGTGCCAGCAGCCAAGGAGCGACAGGGGGTGGCTACACCTTC.

The V gene is TRBV9, the J gene TRBJ2-3; perhaps TRBD1 as D (5 bases). Trimming shortened V by 7 bases and J by 6 bases, and 18 bases separated the two germline ends. This CDR3 comprises 14 residues. CDR1 is SGDLS and CDR2 is YYNGEE in the germline V gene. CDR3 sequence (DNA): TGTGCCAGCGGCCAGAAAGCCGCAGGGGATACGCAGTATTTT. Translation: CASGQKAAGDTQYF.

This clone was seen more than once but under ten times. The chain is built from TRBV11-3 and TRBJ1-3, with 10 positions matching TRBD1. The ends lost 1 base at V and 0 bases at J; junction bases unmatched: 0. Germline CDR1 and CDR2: SGHNT and YENEEA. This CDR3 spans 16 amino acids. The chain's CDR3 is CASSLGTGGSGNTIYF. In nucleotides, the CDR3 is TGTGCCAGCAGCTTAGGGACAGGGGGCTCTGGAAACACCATATATTTT.

This chain links TRBV5-1 with TRBJ2-4, with D maybe TRBD1 (7 bases). Trimming removed 3 bases at V and 1 base at J, with 8 bases between. There are 14 residues in the CDR3. Germline CDR1 reads SGHRS; CDR2 reads YFSETQ. The DNA for the CDR3 is TGCGCCAGCAGCTCAGGGGGGGCCAAAAACATTCAGTACTTC. This codes for CASSSGGAKNIQYF.

This clone was observed a handful of times. The chain joins TRBV28 to TRBJ1-1; no firm D call. This CDR3 has 11 amino acids. Germline CDR1 reads MDHEN; CDR2 reads SYDVKM. V was shortened by 5 bases and J by 3 bases, with 4 bases between the two germline ends. The DNA of the CDR3 is TGTGCCAGCAGTGCGGACACTGAAGCTTTCTTT. Protein sequence: CASSADTEAFF.

CDR3 region: CASSDRGSGNTIYF. CDR3 DNA sequence: TGTGCCAGCAGCGACAGGGGATCTGGAAACACCATATATTTT. The chain is built from TRBV2 and TRBJ1-3; TRBD1 matches 8 bases. Unmatched junction bases numbered 2, after V lost 6 bases and J lost 1 base. Germline loops: CDR1 SNHLY, CDR2 FYNNEI. This CDR3 is built from 14 residues.

The chain carries TRBV12-5 and TRBJ1-1; D is unclear. CDR3 length: 16 amino acids. Per germline, CDR1 LGHNT and CDR2 FRNRAP. Trimming took off 1 base at V and 1 base at J, with 13 bases between the two ends. The DNA for the CDR3 is TGTGCTAGTGGTTTGGGCGCGGGTGGGCGGAACACTGAAGCTTTCTTT. Its translation is CASGLGAGGRNTEAFF.

The V and J genes are TRBV6-1 and TRBJ2-7; D not certain. The CDR3 totals 12 residues. Trimming took 3 bases from V and 0 from J, leaving 3 bases between them. Germline loops: CDR1 MNHNS, CDR2 SASEGT. The CDR3 coding sequence is TGTGCCAGCAGTGACAGCTCCTACGAGCAGTACTTC. As protein: CASSDSSYEQYF.

This chain uses TRBV5-5 with TRBJ1-4, with 9 bases matching TRBD1. This CDR3 is 16 amino acids long. Germline lookup yields CDR1 SGHKS and CDR2 YYEKEE (reference sequence). The V and J ends lost 4 bases and 4 bases, in that order; junction bases with no gene match: 8. In DNA form, the CDR3 reads TGTGCCAGCAGCCGTCGGACAGGGGCGAATAATGAAAAACTGTTTTTT. Encoded protein: CASSRRTGANNEKLFF. Based on the CDR3 plus reference TRBV5-5 and TRBJ1-4, the full variable domain is DAGVTQSPTHLIKTRGQQVTLRCSPISGHKSVSWYQQVLGQGPQFIFQYYEKEERGRGNFPDRFSARQFPNYSSELNVNALLLGDSALYLCASSRRTGANNEKLFFGSGTQLSVL.

The V and J genes are TRBV27 and TRBJ1-4, with 9 nucleotides matching TRBD1. This CDR3 contains 15 residues. V lost 6 bases and J lost 5; bases outside the gene matches: 7. Germline CDR1 and CDR2: MNHEY and SMNVEV (reference sequence). CDR3 DNA: TGTGCCAGCAGCCACACGACAGGGGGGAATGAAAAACTGTTTTTT. It yields the protein CASSHTTGGNEKLFF.

V gene TRBV18 combines with J gene TRBJ2-7; 7 nucleotides align to TRBD1. With V trimmed by 3 bases and J by 6 bases, 14 bases remained unmatched. The CDR3 has 16 residues. The V gene's germline CDR1 is KGHSH and CDR2 LQKENI. The CDR3 DNA reads TGTGCCAGCTCACCTCCGGGACAGAGCGGTTCGGGCGAGCAGTACTTC. Translation: CASSPPGQSGSGEQYF.

The chain combines TRBV5-6 with TRBJ2-7; no clear D gene. Germline CDR1 and CDR2: SGHDT and YYEEEE. CDR3 length: 15 residues. V gave up 4 bases and J gave up 1 base, with 15 bases separating them. For the CDR3, the DNA is TGTGCCAGCAGCCTTAGGGCCGTTCGGTCCTACGAGCAGTACTTC. Translated: CASSLRAVRSYEQYF.

This clone was seen a single time. The V and J genes are TRBV2 and TRBJ1-5; 7 nucleotides align to TRBD1. The germline CDR1 and CDR2 sequences are SNHLY and FYNNEI. J gave up 4 bases and V 6 bases, and 15 bases lay outside the gene matches. The CDR3 covers 17 residues. CDR3 amino acids: CASRENRQGFSNQPQHF. DNA for the CDR3: TGTGCCAGCAGGGAAAACCGACAGGGCTTTAGTAATCAGCCCCAGCATTTT.

This chain connects TRBV2 to TRBJ2-3; D remains ambiguous. This CDR3 has 11 amino acids. V was trimmed by 4 bases and J by 5 bases, leaving 4 bases between them. The germline CDR1 and CDR2 sequences are SNHLY and FYNNEI. This CDR3 reads CASSVLDTQYF. The CDR3 DNA sequence: TGTGCCAGCAGTGTCCTAGATACGCAGTATTTT.

This clone appeared a single time. The chain has TRBV30 and TRBJ1-1; unclear D gene. V was trimmed by 2 bases and J by 4 bases, leaving 8 bases between them. The germline V gene encodes CDR1 GTSNPN and CDR2 SVGIG (reference sequence). The CDR3 loop spans 12 amino acids. For the CDR3, the DNA is TGTGCCTGGAGTCGGGGAAGCACTGAAGCTTTCTTT. It codes for CAWSRGSTEAFF.

The genes are TRBV20-1 and TRBJ2-1; TRBD2 is a possible D gene (6 bases). The CDR3 runs to 11 residues. From germline, CDR1 is DFQATT and CDR2 SNEGSKA (reference sequence). V shed 3 bases and J shed 9 bases, with 9 bases lying between them. CDR3 loop: CSASNGGEQFF. CDR3 nucleotides: TGCAGTGCTAGTAACGGGGGTGAGCAGTTCTTC.

The gene calls are TRBV4-3 and TRBJ1-2; D not certain. The CDR3 has 15 residues. Germline values: CDR1 LGHNA, CDR2 YSLEER. The V and J ends lost 4 bases and 2 bases respectively, with 14 bases between them. Here the CDR3 DNA reads TGCGCCAGCAGCCGGACCGGGAGCCCAAACTATGGCTACACCTTC. Amino acids: CASSRTGSPNYGYTF.

The chain couples TRBV18 to TRBJ1-2; TRBD1 matches 9 bases. Trimming removed 3 bases from V and 3 bases from J; junction bases left unmatched: 5. The CDR3 runs 15 residues. Germline V gene lookup returns CDR1 KGHSH and CDR2 LQKENI. The CDR3 region is CASSPGQGLDYGYTF. CDR3 coding DNA: TGTGCCAGCTCACCCGGACAGGGGCTCGACTATGGCTACACCTTC. The variable domain in full, completed from reference TRBV18 and TRBJ1-2, reads NAGVMQNPRHLVRRRGQEARLRCSPMKGHSHVYWYRQLPEEGLKFMVYLQKENIIDESGMPKERFSAEFPKEGPSILRIQQVVRGDSAAYFCASSPGQGLDYGYTFGSGTRLTVV.

The chain has TRBV4-3 and TRBJ1-2; TRBD1 might be the D (5 bases). Trimming took 5 bases from V and 6 from J, leaving 13 bases between them. CDR1 and CDR2 from the germline V gene are LGHNA and YSLEER. CDR3 length: 13 residues. CDR3 loop: CASSYLGRDGYTF. As DNA, the CDR3 is TGCGCCAGCAGCTACTTAGGCAGGGATGGCTACACCTTC.